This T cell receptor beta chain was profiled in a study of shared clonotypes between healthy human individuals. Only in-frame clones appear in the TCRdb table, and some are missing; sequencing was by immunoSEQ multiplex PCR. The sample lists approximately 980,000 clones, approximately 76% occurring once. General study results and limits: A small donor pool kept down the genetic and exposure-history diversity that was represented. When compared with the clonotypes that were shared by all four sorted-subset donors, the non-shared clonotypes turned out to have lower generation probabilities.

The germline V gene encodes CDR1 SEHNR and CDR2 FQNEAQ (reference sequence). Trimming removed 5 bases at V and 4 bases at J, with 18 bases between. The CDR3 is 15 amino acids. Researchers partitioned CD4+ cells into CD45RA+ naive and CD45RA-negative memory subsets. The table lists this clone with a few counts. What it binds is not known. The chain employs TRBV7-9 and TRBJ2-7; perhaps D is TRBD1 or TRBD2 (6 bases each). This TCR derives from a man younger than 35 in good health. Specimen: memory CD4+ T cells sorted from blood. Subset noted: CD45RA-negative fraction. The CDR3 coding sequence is TGTGCCAGCAGCCAAGGGGACTTCGACAGGTACGAGCAGTACTTC. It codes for CASSQGDFDRYEQYF.